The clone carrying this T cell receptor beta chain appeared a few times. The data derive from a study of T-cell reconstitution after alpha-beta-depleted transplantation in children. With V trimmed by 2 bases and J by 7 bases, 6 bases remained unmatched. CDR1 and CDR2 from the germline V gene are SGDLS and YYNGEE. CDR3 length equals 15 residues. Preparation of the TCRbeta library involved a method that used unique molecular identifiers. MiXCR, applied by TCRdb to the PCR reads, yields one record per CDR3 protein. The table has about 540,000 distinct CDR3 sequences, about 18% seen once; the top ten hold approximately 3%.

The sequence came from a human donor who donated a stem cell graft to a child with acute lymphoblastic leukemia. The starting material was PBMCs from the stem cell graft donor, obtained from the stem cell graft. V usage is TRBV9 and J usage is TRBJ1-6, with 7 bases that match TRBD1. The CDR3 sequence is CASSVTGQINSPLHF. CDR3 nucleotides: TGTGCCAGCAGCGTGACGGGACAGATAAATTCACCCCTCCACTTT.